Listed below are T cell receptor beta chains from one sample, sequenced in a study of shared clonotypes between healthy human individuals. Clones were sequenced by immunoSEQ multiplex PCR, and TCRdb holds only the in-frame ones, with some missing. The repertoire has about 580,000 clones, more than 95% of them found once; the top ten carry 0.3%. Sample: naive CD8+ T cells sorted from blood. These receptors came from a man younger than 40 in good health. The CDR3 runs from the conserved cysteine through the conserved F or W. The D gene is left open where the match is weak. For some rows the clone size is stated as once, few or many, or as a class when expanded; others skip it.

D gene	V gene	J gene	clone size	CDR3 DNA	CDR3 protein
NA	TRBV2	TRBJ1-1	NA	TGTGCCATTCCAAACAGCGGCACTGAAGCTTTCTTT	CAIPNSGTEAFF
NA	TRBV27	TRBJ2-5	NA	TGTGCCAGCAGTTTCCAGGGGCTCCGGGAGACCCAGTACTTC	CASSFQGLRETQYF
NA	TRBV29-1	TRBJ2-7	NA	TGCAGCGTTGTTCAGGGAGGCAGCTACGAGCAGTACTTC	CSVVQGGSYEQYF
TRBD2	TRBV14	TRBJ2-1	NA	TGTGCCAGCAGCCAGGAAGCGGGGGGCCACGGGGATGAGCAGTTCTTC	CASSQEAGGHGDEQFF
TRBD2	TRBV28	TRBJ2-2	NA	TGTGCCAGCAGTTTATTACTAGCGGGAGCGGTCGGGGAGCTGTTTTTT	CASSLLLAGAVGELFF
NA	TRBV6-1	TRBJ2-1	NA	TGTGCCAGCACAGTAAGGGGGATCCGCCCACAGTTCTTC	CASTVRGIRPQFF
NA	TRBV7-7	TRBJ2-1	NA	TGTGCTAGCAGCCCCAGTCATATCGATGAGCAGTTCTTC	CASSPSHIDEQFF
NA	TRBV13	TRBJ2-4	NA	TGTGCCAGCAGCTTAGGCAGGGGAGCCAAAAACATTCAGTACTTC	CASSLGRGAKNIQYF
NA	TRBV5-4	TRBJ2-2	NA	TGTGCTAGCGTGCGCGATGGGGCCACCGGGGAGCTGTTTTTT	CASVRDGATGELFF
NA	TRBV11-2	TRBJ2-1	NA	TGTGCCAGCAGCCCCTGGCGGCAAGACAATGAGCAGTTCTTC	CASSPWRQDNEQFF
TRBD1	TRBV5-8	TRBJ1-2	NA	TGTGCCAGCAGCTCGATTCTCGTACAGGGGGCCTATGGCTACACCTTC	CASSSILVQGAYGYTF
NA	TRBV27	TRBJ1-5	NA	TGTGCCAGCAGTTTATCGCTTGCCAATCAGCCCCAGCATTTT	CASSLSLANQPQHF
NA	TRBV11-2	TRBJ2-7	NA	TGTGCCAGCAGCTCAGGGAGGTCGGGACTCCTCGGCGAGCAGTACTTC	CASSSGRSGLLGEQYF
NA	TRBV6-6	TRBJ2-5	once	TGTGCCAGCAGTTACGCGACTAGGGGACAAGAGACCCAGTACTTC	CASSYATRGQETQYF
TRBD1	TRBV11-2	TRBJ2-1	NA	TGTGCCAGCAGCTTCGGGACAGCAAATGAGCAGTTCTTC	CASSFGTANEQFF
NA	TRBV10-2	TRBJ1-1	NA	TGCGCCAGCAGGGGACGGAATATGAACACTGAAGCTTTCTTT	CASRGRNMNTEAFF
NA	TRBV5-1	TRBJ2-5	once	TGCGCCAGCAGCTTGGCCGTCGGGGTAGAGACCCAGTACTTC	CASSLAVGVETQYF
NA	TRBV7-9	TRBJ2-1	NA	TGTGCCAGCAGCTTGGGGGACGGATCCTACAATGAGCAGTTCTTC	CASSLGDGSYNEQFF
NA	TRBV6-1	TRBJ1-5	NA	TGTGCCAGCAGTGGGGAGACCGCGCCCAATCAGCCCCAGCATTTT	CASSGETAPNQPQHF
TRBD2	TRBV27	TRBJ2-7	NA	TGTGCCAGCAGTGTAACGGGAGGGCCAAACCACGAGCAGTACTTC	CASSVTGGPNHEQYF
TRBD2	TRBV7-2	TRBJ2-7	NA	TGTGCCAGCAGCTTAGCACTAGCGGGAGGCAGCGAGCAGTACTTC	CASSLALAGGSEQYF
NA	TRBV25-1	TRBJ1-2	NA	TGTGCCAGCAGTTCCGGAGGACAGATCTATGGCTACACCTTC	CASSSGGQIYGYTF
NA	TRBV10-1	TRBJ1-5	NA	TGCGCCAGCAGTGAGTCTCATGAGGGACAGCCCCAGCATTTT	CASSESHEGQPQHF
TRBD1	TRBV11-2	TRBJ2-3	NA	TGTGCCAGCAGCTTAACGGGGACAGGGGGCACAGATACGCAGTATTTT	CASSLTGTGGTDTQYF